This entry lists 4 T cell receptor beta chains sequenced from one sample in a study of Ad26.COV2.S vaccination and SARS-CoV-2 variants. TCRdb's table, derived via immunoSEQ multiplex PCR, lists solely in-frame clones and lacks some. The top ten hold over 1.5% of the sample, which has 350,000 to 600,000 clones, roughly nine tenths seen once. Specified treatment: around 19 received Ad26.COV2.S at low or high dose, single or two shots; roughly five received placebo; per-sample allocation not given. Day 63 following the first vaccine or placebo injection was when the samples were taken. Specimen: peripheral blood, collected in a trial of Ad26.COV2.S vaccine versus placebo. These receptors were collected from a person between 18 and 65 years old who received the Ad26.COV2.S COVID-19 vaccine or a placebo.

This clone was recorded only once. The chain joins TRBV21-1 to TRBJ1-6; the table gives TRBD1 as D, unverified against the DNA. TRBV21-1 is given as a pseudogene. This CDR3 has 16 residues. The CDR3, as DNA: TGTGCCAGCATCCCGGGACAGGCCCTCTATAATTCACCCCTCCACTTT. Protein sequence: CASIPGQALYNSPLHF.

V usage is TRBV28 and J usage is TRBJ1-2, with D hard to call. CDR3 length: 12 amino acids. The germline V and J ends were trimmed by 5 bases and 8 bases, with 12 bases remaining between them. Germline lookup yields CDR1 MDHEN and CDR2 SYDVKM. The CDR3 nucleotides read TGTGCCAGCAGTACGCGGAGCACGGGCTACACCTTC. Its translation is CASSTRSTGYTF.

This clone was found once. This chain joins TRBV18 and TRBJ2-7, with 7 nucleotides matching TRBD1. CDR1 is KGHSH and CDR2 is LQKENI in the germline V gene. The CDR3 spans 15 residues. Trimming removed 3 bases from V and 6 bases from J; junction bases left unmatched: 11. The CDR3 region is CASSPRFGQVSEQYF. For the CDR3, the DNA is TGTGCCAGCTCACCCCGTTTTGGACAGGTTTCCGAGCAGTACTTC. The variable domain in full, with the rest retrieved from reference TRBV18 and TRBJ2-7, is NAGVMQNPRHLVRRRGQEARLRCSPMKGHSHVYWYRQLPEEGLKFMVYLQKENIIDESGMPKERFSAEFPKEGPSILRIQQVVRGDSAAYFCASSPRFGQVSEQYFGPGTRLTVT.

This rearrangement joins TRBV9 to TRBJ2-1, with D possibly matching TRBD2 (5 bases). Trimming shortened V by 0 bases and J by 7 bases, and 8 bases separated the two germline ends. CDR1 is SGDLS and CDR2 is YYNGEE in the germline V gene. The CDR3 has 13 residues. The CDR3 DNA is TGTGCCAGCAGCGTAGGTGCGGGTAATGAGCAGTTCTTC. Its translation is CASSVGAGNEQFF.